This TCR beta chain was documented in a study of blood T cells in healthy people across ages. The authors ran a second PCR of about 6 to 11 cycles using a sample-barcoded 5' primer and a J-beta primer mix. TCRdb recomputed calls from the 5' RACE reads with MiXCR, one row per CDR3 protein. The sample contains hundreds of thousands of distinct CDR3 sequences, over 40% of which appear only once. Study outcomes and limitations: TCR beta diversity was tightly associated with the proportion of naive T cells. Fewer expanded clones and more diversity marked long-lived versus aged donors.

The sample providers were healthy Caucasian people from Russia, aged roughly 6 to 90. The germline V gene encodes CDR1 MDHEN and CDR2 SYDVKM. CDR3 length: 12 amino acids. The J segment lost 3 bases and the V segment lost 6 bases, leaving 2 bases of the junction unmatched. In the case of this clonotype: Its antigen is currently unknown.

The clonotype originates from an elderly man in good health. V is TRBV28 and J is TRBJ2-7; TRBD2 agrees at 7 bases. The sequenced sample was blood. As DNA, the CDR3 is TGTGCCAGCAGGGGAGGGGTCTACGAGCAGTACTTC. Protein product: CASRGGVYEQYF.